This note documents a single T cell receptor beta chain sequence. Its antigen remains unidentified. Nothing much larger sits one base from this clone, and base qualities are not available. Collaborating institutions collected whole blood in K2EDTA tubes following their own protocols. Collaborator samples were shipped for TCRbeta analysis as frozen whole blood, isolated PBMCs, or DNA extracted from either sample type. V has 6 bases trimmed and J has 3 bases trimmed; junction bases matching no gene number 7. The CDR3 contains 15 residues, cysteine and phenylalanine counted. Only CDR3 DNA is held: 45 bases, read in frame from base 1. The germline V gene (reference sequence) provides CDR1 MNHNY and CDR2 SVGAGI. The immunoSEQ Assay, a bias-controlled multiplex PCR, was used to amplify TCRbeta CDR3 regions from genomic DNA. The original methods were these. Within the assay, amplification of reference gene primers was used to estimate how many nucleated cells each sample contained. Sequence reads were collapsed and filtered to measure the absolute abundance of every unique TCRbeta CDR3 rearrangement. For each sample, productive Simpson clonality was calculated as the square root of Simpson's diversity index over productive rearrangements. TCRdb took over this immuneACCESS table, retaining in-frame rearrangements with V and J assigned. Such tables are incomplete; in checked studies, under half of the missing clones stem from an unresolved V gene, and the remainder is unexplained. The DNA was the basis for D and trimming; V, J and clone size are from that table. This sample comprises under 200,000 clones, approximately 85% of them detected only once. Together, the top ten hold around 1.1% of the sample.

This record comes from a study of blood T cell repertoires in COVID-19 (dated by TCRdb to about 2020). Broadly, across the study: The collaborator samples originated in the United States, Italy and Spain and spanned the acute and convalescent phases of COVID-19. The material from the prospective study consisted of cDNA or gDNA derived from T cells, B-cell-depleted T cells, or PBMCs. Subjects who had been exposed to COVID-19, were actively infected with it, or had recovered from it provided the deeply sampled blood TCRbeta repertoires that made up the dataset. The repertoires were released in a freely available public database meant as a resource for research on the immune response to SARS-CoV-2. Samples came from the ongoing ImmuneRACE study (first 160 participants) plus 1,254 subjects from 6 global collaborators. A de-identified subject ID, COVID-19 status, age in years and sex were almost always included in the sample metadata. Where available, HLA class I and class II types were taken from metadata supplied by the sample provider and were not determined by assay-based typing. Summary of the overall study and its limitations: The amount of clinical and demographic metadata varied by source and participant and was provided uncurated.

Material for sequencing was peripheral blood. The V gene is TRBV6-6 and the J gene is TRBJ2-1, and TRBD2 aligns with 8 junction nucleotides. The sequence was collected from a man in his forties with acute or convalescent COVID-19. The DNA sequence is TGTGCCAGCAGCTCCGGGGGGGCTATCTACAATGAGCAGTTCTTC. Translated, it gives CASSSGGAIYNEQFF.